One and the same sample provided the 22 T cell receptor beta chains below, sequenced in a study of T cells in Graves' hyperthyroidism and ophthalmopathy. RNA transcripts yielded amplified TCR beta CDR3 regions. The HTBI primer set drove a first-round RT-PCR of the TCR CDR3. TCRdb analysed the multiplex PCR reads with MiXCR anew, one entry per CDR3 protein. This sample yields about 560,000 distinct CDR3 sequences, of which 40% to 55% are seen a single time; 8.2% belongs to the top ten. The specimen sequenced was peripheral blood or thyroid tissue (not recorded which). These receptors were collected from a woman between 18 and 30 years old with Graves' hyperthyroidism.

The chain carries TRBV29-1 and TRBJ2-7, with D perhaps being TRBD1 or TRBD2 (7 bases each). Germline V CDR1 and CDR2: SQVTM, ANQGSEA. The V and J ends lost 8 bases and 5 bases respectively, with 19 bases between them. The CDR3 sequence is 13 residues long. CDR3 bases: TGCAGCTTTCTCGGGGCAGGGGGGGACGAGCAGTACTTC. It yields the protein CSFLGAGGDEQYF.

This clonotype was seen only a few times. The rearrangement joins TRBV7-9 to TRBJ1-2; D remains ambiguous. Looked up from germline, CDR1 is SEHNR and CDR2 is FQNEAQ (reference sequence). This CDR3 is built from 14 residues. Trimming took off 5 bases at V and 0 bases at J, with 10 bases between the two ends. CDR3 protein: CASSPAVANYGYTF. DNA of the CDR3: TGTGCCAGCAGCCCGGCAGTTGCTAACTATGGCTACACCTTC.

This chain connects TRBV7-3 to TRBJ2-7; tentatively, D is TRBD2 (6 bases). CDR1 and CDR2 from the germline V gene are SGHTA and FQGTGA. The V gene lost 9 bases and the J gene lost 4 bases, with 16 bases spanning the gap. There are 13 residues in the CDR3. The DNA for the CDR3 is TGTGCCAGTAGTATTAATGGAGGGTACGAGCAGTACTTC. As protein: CASSINGGYEQYF.

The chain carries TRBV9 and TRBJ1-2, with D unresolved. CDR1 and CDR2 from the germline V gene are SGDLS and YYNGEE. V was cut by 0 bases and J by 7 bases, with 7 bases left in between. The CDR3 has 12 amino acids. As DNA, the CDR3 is TGTGCCAGCAGCGTAGGCGGGAGTGGCTACACCTTC. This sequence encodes CASSVGGSGYTF.

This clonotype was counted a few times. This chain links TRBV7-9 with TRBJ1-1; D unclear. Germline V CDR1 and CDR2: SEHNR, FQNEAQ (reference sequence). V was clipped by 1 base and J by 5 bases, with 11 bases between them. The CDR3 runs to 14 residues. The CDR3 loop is CASSLEEVETEAFF. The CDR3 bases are TGTGCCAGCAGCTTAGAGGAGGTGGAAACTGAAGCTTTCTTT.

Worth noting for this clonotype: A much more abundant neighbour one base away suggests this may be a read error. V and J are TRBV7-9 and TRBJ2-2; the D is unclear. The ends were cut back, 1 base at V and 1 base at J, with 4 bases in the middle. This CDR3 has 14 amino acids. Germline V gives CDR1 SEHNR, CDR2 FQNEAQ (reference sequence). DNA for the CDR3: TGTGCCAGCAGCTTAGAAGGGAACACCGGGGAGCTGTTTTTT. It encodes CASSLEGNTGELFF. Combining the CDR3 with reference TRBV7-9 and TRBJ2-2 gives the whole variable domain DTGVSQNPRHKITKRGQNVTFRCDPISEHNRLYWYRQTLGQGPEFLTYFQNEAQLEKSRLLSDRFSAERPKGSFSTLEIQRTEQGDSAMYLCASSLEGNTGELFFGEGSRLTVL.

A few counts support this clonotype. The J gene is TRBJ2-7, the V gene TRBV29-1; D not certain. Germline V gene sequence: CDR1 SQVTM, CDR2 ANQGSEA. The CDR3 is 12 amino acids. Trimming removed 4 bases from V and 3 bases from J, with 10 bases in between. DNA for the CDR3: TGCAGCGTTGTGGACCCTTACTACGAGCAGTACTTC. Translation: CSVVDPYYEQYF.

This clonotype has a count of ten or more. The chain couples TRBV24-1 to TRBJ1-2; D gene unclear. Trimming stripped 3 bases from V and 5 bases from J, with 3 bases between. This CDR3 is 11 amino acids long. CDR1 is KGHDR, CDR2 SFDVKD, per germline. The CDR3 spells CATSDNYGYTF. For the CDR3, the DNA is TGTGCCACCAGTGATAATTATGGCTACACCTTC.

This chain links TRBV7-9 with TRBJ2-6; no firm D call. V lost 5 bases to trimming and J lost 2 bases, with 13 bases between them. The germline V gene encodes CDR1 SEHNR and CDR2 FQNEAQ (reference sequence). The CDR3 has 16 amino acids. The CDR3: CASSQARSAGANVLTF. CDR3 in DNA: TGTGCCAGCAGCCAAGCGCGAAGCGCTGGGGCCAACGTCCTGACTTTC. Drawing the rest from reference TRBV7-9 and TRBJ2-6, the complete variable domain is DTGVSQNPRHKITKRGQNVTFRCDPISEHNRLYWYRQTLGQGPEFLTYFQNEAQLEKSRLLSDRFSAERPKGSFSTLEIQRTEQGDSAMYLCASSQARSAGANVLTFGAGSRLTVL.

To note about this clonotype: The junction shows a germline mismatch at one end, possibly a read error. CDR3 residues: CSARDRPIHLNTEALF. DNA for the CDR3: TGCAGTGCTAGAGATCGCCCAATTCACCTGAACACTGAAGCTCTCTTT. The V and J genes are TRBV20-1 and TRBJ1-1, with D hard to call. Germline V lookup: CDR1 DFQATT, CDR2 SNEGSKA (reference sequence). The length of the CDR3 is 16 residues.

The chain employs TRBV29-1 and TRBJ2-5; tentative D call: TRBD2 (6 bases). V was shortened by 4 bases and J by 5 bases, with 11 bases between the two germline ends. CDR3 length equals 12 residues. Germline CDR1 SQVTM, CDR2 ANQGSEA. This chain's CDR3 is CSVGGVRETQYF. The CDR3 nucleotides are TGCAGCGTTGGCGGGGTTAGGGAGACCCAGTACTTC.

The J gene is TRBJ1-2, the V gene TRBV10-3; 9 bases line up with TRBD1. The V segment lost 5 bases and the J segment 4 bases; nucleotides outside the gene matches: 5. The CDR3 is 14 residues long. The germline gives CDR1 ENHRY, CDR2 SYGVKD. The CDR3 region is CAISLQGAGYGYTF. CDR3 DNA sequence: TGTGCCATCAGTCTACAGGGGGCAGGCTATGGCTACACCTTC.

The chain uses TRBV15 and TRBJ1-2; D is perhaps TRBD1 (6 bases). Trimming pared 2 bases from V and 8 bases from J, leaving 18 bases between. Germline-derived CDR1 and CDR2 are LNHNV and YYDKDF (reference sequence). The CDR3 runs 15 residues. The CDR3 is CATSRIGGSTGGYTF. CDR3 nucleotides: TGTGCCACCAGCAGAATAGGGGGATCTACGGGGGGCTACACCTTC.

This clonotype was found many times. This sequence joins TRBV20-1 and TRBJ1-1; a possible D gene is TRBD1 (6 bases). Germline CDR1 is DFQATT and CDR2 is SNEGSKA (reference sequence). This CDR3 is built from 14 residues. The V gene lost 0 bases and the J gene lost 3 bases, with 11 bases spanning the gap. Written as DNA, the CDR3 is TGCAGTGCTAGAGATTACAGGGAAGACACTGAAGCTTTCTTT. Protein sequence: CSARDYREDTEAFF.

CDR3 nucleotides: TGCAGTGCTCTGGACATTTATCAGCCCCAGCATTTT. It yields the protein CSALDIYQPQHF. V gene TRBV20-1 combines with J gene TRBJ1-5, with D tentatively TRBD1 (5 bases). This CDR3 has 12 residues. CDR1 is DFQATT and CDR2 is SNEGSKA in the germline V gene (reference sequence). V was cut by 5 bases and J by 5 bases, with 10 bases left in between.

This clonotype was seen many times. The chain's CDR3 is CAISMTDQETQYF. The CDR3 DNA is TGTGCCATCAGCATGACAGACCAAGAGACCCAGTACTTC. The chain is built from TRBV10-3 and TRBJ2-5; tentative D call: TRBD1 (5 bases). The ends were cut back, 6 bases at V and 0 bases at J, with 8 bases in the middle. Germline V gene lookup returns CDR1 ENHRY and CDR2 SYGVKD. CDR3 length: 13 residues.

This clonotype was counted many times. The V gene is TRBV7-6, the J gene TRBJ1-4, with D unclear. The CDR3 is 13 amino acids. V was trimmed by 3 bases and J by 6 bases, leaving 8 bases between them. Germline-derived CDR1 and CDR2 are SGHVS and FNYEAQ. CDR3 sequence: CASSLMRDEKLFF. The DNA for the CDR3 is TGTGCCAGCAGCTTGATGAGGGATGAAAAACTGTTTTTT.

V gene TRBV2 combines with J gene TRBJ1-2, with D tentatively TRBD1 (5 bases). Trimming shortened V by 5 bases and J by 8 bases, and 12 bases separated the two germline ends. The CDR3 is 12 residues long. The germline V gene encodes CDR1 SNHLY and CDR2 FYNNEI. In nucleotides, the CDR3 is TGTGCCAGCAGTCCACCTCAGGGCGGCTACACCTTC. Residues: CASSPPQGGYTF.

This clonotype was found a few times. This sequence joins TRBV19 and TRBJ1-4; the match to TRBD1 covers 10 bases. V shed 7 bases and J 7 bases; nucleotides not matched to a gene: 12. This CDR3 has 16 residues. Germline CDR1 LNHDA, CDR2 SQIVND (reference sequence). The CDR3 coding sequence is TGTGCCAGTAACCCGATCCCCAGGACAGGGGGTGAAAAACTGTTTTTT. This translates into CASNPIPRTGGEKLFF.

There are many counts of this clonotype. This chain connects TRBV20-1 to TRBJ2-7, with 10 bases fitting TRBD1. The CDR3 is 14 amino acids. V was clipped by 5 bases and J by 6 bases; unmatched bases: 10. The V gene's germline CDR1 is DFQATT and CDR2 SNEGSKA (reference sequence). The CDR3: CSARRRTGGFEQYF. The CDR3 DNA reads TGCAGTGCTCGCCGACGGACAGGGGGTTTCGAGCAGTACTTC.

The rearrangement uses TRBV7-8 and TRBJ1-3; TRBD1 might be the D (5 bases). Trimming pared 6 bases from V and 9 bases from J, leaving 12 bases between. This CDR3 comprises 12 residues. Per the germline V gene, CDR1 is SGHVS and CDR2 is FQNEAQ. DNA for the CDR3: TGTGCCAGCAGTATTGAAGGGGTCACCATATATTTT. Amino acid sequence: CASSIEGVTIYF.

CDR3 loop: CASSYLAADTNYGYTF. The CDR3 DNA reads TGTGCCAGCAGTTACTTGGCAGCCGACACCAACTATGGCTACACCTTC. V and J are TRBV25-1 and TRBJ1-2; D gene unclear. Looked up from germline, CDR1 is MGHDK and CDR2 is SYGVNS. The CDR3 runs to 16 residues. V was shortened by 5 bases and J by 2 bases, with 18 bases between the two germline ends.